What follows are 29 T cell receptor beta chains derived from one specimen sequenced in a study of CD8 T cells in ankylosing spondylitis. One entry per CDR3 protein results from TCRdb running MiXCR on the 5' RACE reads. Of approximately 130,000 distinct CDR3 sequences in the sample, 11% are singletons; the top ten hold over 4%. The sequencing input was blood, either unsorted or a sorted T cell fraction (not recorded which). The receptors shown here come from a female donor with ankylosing spondylitis or in good health (not recorded which).

This rearrangement joins TRBV19 to TRBJ2-3; D not resolved. This CDR3 has 13 residues. Germline lookup yields CDR1 LNHDA and CDR2 SQIVND (reference sequence). The ends were cut back, 6 bases at V and 0 bases at J, with 7 bases in the middle. CDR3 protein: CASRALSTDTQYF. CDR3 nucleotides: TGTGCCAGTAGGGCCTTGAGCACAGATACGCAGTATTTT.

This clonotype has a count of ten or more. The chain has TRBV5-6 and TRBJ1-1; 9 nucleotides match TRBD1. The CDR3 runs to 14 residues. From germline, CDR1 is SGHDT and CDR2 YYEEEE. The V and J ends lost 4 bases and 7 bases, in that order; junction bases with no gene match: 8. DNA for the CDR3: TGTGCCAGCAGCCCGACAGGGGGGCGGAATGAAGCTTTCTTT. Its protein is CASSPTGGRNEAFF. Drawing the rest from reference TRBV5-6 and TRBJ1-1, the complete variable domain is DAGVTQSPTHLIKTRGQQVTLRCSPKSGHDTVSWYQQALGQGPQFIFQYYEEEERQRGNFPDRFSGHQFPNYSSELNVNALLLGDSALYLCASSPTGGRNEAFFGQGTRLTVV.

The chain joins TRBV6-2 or TRBV6-3 to TRBJ2-6; no firm D call. The germline CDR1 and CDR2 sequences are MNHEY and SVGEGT. Trimming left V 7 bases short and J 1 base short, with 11 bases between. The CDR3 is made up of 15 amino acids. The CDR3 spells CASIGALSGANVLTF. DNA for the CDR3: TGTGCCAGCATCGGAGCCCTATCTGGGGCCAACGTCCTGACTTTC.

With respect to this clonotype: This may stem from a read error, because a much larger clone lies one nucleotide away. The chain is built from TRBV20-1 and TRBJ2-5; the D gene is possibly TRBD2 (6 bases). Germline CDR1 DFQATT, CDR2 SNEGSKA (reference sequence). The CDR3 contains 15 residues. The CDR3 here is CSAPDPGGNQETRYF. The CDR3 DNA sequence: TGCAGTGCTCCGGACCCTGGGGGGAACCAAGAGACCCGGTACTTC.

This clonotype was seen repeatedly, ten times or more. CDR3 region: CASISGSLGAEQYF. CDR3 coding DNA: TGTGCCAGCATATCCGGGTCCCTAGGGGCCGAGCAGTACTTC. V and J are TRBV6-1 and TRBJ2-7; perhaps TRBD1 as D (5 bases). Trimming took 7 bases from V and 6 from J, leaving 19 bases between them. Germline CDR1 reads MNHNS; CDR2 reads SASEGT. The CDR3 length is 14 residues.

The sample holds many counts of this clonotype. In DNA form, the CDR3 reads TGCAGTGCTAGAAGGGCGGGGCCTGAGACCCAGTACTTC. Encoded protein: CSARRAGPETQYF. This sequence joins TRBV20-1 and TRBJ2-5; the D gene is possibly TRBD2 (6 bases). This CDR3 is built from 13 residues. Germline CDR1 is DFQATT and CDR2 is SNEGSKA (reference sequence). With 2 bases removed from V and 5 bases from J, the gap between germline ends came to 12 bases.

This clonotype was seen ten or more times. The rearrangement uses TRBV7-7 and TRBJ2-7; D remains unclear. The CDR3 contains 13 residues. V shed 1 base and J shed 6 bases, with 10 bases lying between them. The germline gives CDR1 SSHAT, CDR2 FNYEAQ (reference sequence). In DNA, the CDR3 is TGTGCCAGCAGCTTAGATAGGTCAGGCGAGCAGTACTTC. As protein: CASSLDRSGEQYF.

Comments on this clonotype: One end of the junction does not line up with germline, which may come from a read error. The chain recombines TRBV20-1 with TRBJ2-5; the match to TRBD2 covers 7 bases. The CDR3 is 14 amino acids. Germline V gives CDR1 DFQATT, CDR2 SNEGSKA (reference sequence). The CDR3 loop reads CSAISGEPRKTPYF. CDR3 bases: TGCAGTGCCATAAGCGGGGAACCCCGGAAGACCCCGTACTTC.

Comment on this clonotype: Being one base from a much bigger clone, this may be a read error. CDR3 sequence reads: CTSRRSDNEQFF. The CDR3 DNA reads TGTACCAGCAGGCGTAGCGACAATGAGCAGTTCTTC. The genes are TRBV11-2 and TRBJ2-1; perhaps TRBD2 as D (5 bases). CDR1 and CDR2 (germline): SGHAT, FQNNGV. The CDR3 runs 12 residues.

At least ten counts were recorded for this clonotype. The chain recombines TRBV14 with TRBJ2-2; 14 bases are shared with TRBD2. Per germline, CDR1 SGHDN and CDR2 FVKESK. This CDR3 has 15 residues. Trimming removed 6 bases from V and 6 bases from J; junction bases left unmatched: 3. CDR3 DNA: TGTGCCAGCAGTCGGACTAGCGGGAGGCCCGGGGAGCTGTTTTTT. Its translation is CASSRTSGRPGELFF. The complete variable domain, with remaining parts taken from reference TRBV14 and TRBJ2-2, reads EAGVTQFPSHSVIEKGQTVTLRCDPISGHDNLYWYRRVMGKEIKFLLHFVKESKQDESGMPNNRFLAERTGGTYSTLKVQPAELEDSGVYFCASSRTSGRPGELFFGEGSRLTVL.

This clonotype occurred many times. The chain joins TRBV20-1 to TRBJ1-5, with D uncertain. Germline values: CDR1 DFQATT, CDR2 SNEGSKA (reference sequence). Trimming pared 8 bases from V and 3 bases from J, leaving 17 bases between. The CDR3 loop spans 14 amino acids. For the CDR3, the DNA is TGCAGTCGCGCCCTTGACGGAAACAATCAGCCCCAGCATTTT. Its translation: CSRALDGNNQPQHF.

This clonotype was seen many times. V gene TRBV5-1 combines with J gene TRBJ2-1; TRBD1 agrees at 9 bases. The J segment lost 6 bases and the V segment lost 4 bases, leaving 5 bases of the junction unmatched. CDR3 size: 14 residues. CDR1 and CDR2 from the germline V gene are SGHRS and YFSETQ. The CDR3 DNA is TGCGCCAGCAGCGCGACAGGGGGTAGCAATGAGCAGTTCTTC. This translates into CASSATGGSNEQFF.

J is TRBJ2-4 and V is TRBV18; the D is unclear. This CDR3 has 16 residues. V was shortened by 3 bases and J by 0 bases, with 12 bases between the two germline ends. Germline values: CDR1 KGHSH, CDR2 LQKENI. The CDR3 bases are TGTGCCAGCTCACCGGATGGGTCCTTAGCCAAAAACATTCAGTACTTC. Residues: CASSPDGSLAKNIQYF.

The table lists this clonotype with many counts. The rearrangement links TRBV25-1 to TRBJ2-7; either TRBD1 or TRBD2 may supply D (6 bases each). The CDR3 contains 16 residues. Germline-derived CDR1 and CDR2 are MGHDK and SYGVNS. Trimming pared 3 bases from V and 3 bases from J, leaving 18 bases between. The CDR3 loop reads CASSERGAGTGYEQYF. The CDR3 region has the DNA TGTGCCAGCAGTGAGAGGGGGGCCGGGACGGGCTACGAGCAGTACTTC.

In its sample, this clonotype was seen many times. The chain recombines TRBV5-1 with TRBJ1-1, with D possibly being TRBD1 (6 bases). Per the germline V gene, CDR1 is SGHRS and CDR2 is YFSETQ. The CDR3 runs to 15 residues. The V end lost 1 base, the J end lost 2 bases, and 12 bases lay between the germline ends. CDR3 DNA sequence: TGCGCCAGCAGCTTGTCCGCGGGGGCCAACACTGAAGCTTTCTTT. Protein product: CASSLSAGANTEAFF.

This chain connects TRBV20-1 to TRBJ2-2; 8 bases map to TRBD1. This CDR3 contains 15 residues. CDR1 and CDR2 (germline): DFQATT, SNEGSKA (reference sequence). J lost 2 bases, V lost 3 bases, and 5 bases had no gene match. Here the CDR3 reads CSARAGTGNTGELFF. CDR3 DNA: TGCAGTGCTAGGGCCGGGACAGGAAACACCGGGGAGCTGTTTTTT.

This clonotype has ten or more counts. The genes are TRBV11-2 and TRBJ1-2; maybe TRBD1 (5 bases). The CDR3 extends over 13 amino acids. The V and J ends lost 9 bases and 8 bases respectively, with 19 bases between them. Germline CDR1 and CDR2: SGHAT and FQNNGV. The CDR3 DNA reads as TGTGCCAGTTCCGCTGCGGGGGTGAGCGGCTACACCTTC. Its protein product is CASSAAGVSGYTF.

There are many counts of this clonotype. The chain has TRBV5-8 and TRBJ2-7; D is perhaps TRBD2 (7 bases). Germline V gene sequence: CDR1 SGHTS, CDR2 YDEGEE. V shed 4 bases and J shed 4 bases, with 12 bases lying between them. The CDR3 has 13 residues. The CDR3 reads CASSKQGGYEQYF. The CDR3 bases are TGTGCCAGCAGCAAACAGGGAGGGTACGAGCAGTACTTC.

This chain uses TRBV5-1 with TRBJ2-5, with 9 bases identical to TRBD2. In germline, CDR1 is SGHRS, CDR2 YFSETQ. The V gene end was trimmed by 3 bases and the J gene end by 5 bases; junction bases not matched to a gene: 5. CDR3 size: 14 residues. The CDR3 nucleotides are TGCGCCAGCAGCTCGGGACTAGCAGGGGAGACCCAGTACTTC. This gives the protein CASSSGLAGETQYF.

In this sample, this clonotype turned up many times. V usage is TRBV21-1 and J usage is TRBJ2-2; TRBD2 is the table's D call, not checked against the DNA. TRBV21-1 is a documented pseudogene. The CDR3 is made up of 19 amino acids. CDR3 sequence reads: CASSPQIPADAANTGELFF. Here the CDR3 DNA reads TGTGCCAGCAGCCCCCAGATACCAGCGGACGCGGCGAACACCGGGGAGCTGTTTTTT.

This clonotype was observed many times. The V and J genes are TRBV7-6 and TRBJ1-3; D is unclear. The CDR3 is 15 residues long. The ends were cut back, 2 bases at V and 4 bases at J, with 12 bases in the middle. From germline, CDR1 is SGHVS and CDR2 FNYEAQ. The CDR3 nucleotides read TGTGCCAGCAGCTTATCTGGTTGGTCGGGAAACACCATATATTTT. This sequence encodes CASSLSGWSGNTIYF.

This rearrangement joins TRBV5-1 to TRBJ2-1; D call uncertain. Trimming took 4 bases from V and 6 from J, leaving 8 bases between them. The CDR3 is 12 amino acids. Germline CDR1 is SGHRS and CDR2 is YFSETQ. CDR3 nucleotides: TGCGCCAGCAGCCCCCCCCGCAATGAGCAGTTCTTC. This gives the protein CASSPPRNEQFF.

This clonotype was seen repeatedly, ten times or more. The V gene is TRBV5-1, the J gene TRBJ2-2; 10 nucleotides align to TRBD1. The junction had 3 bases not matched to a gene; V was cut back by 3 bases and J by 4 bases. The CDR3 runs 15 residues. The germline gives CDR1 SGHRS, CDR2 YFSETQ. CDR3 protein: CASSWDRGSTGELFF. In DNA, the CDR3 is TGCGCCAGCAGCTGGGACAGGGGAAGCACCGGGGAGCTGTTTTTT. Using reference TRBV5-1 and TRBJ2-2 for the parts outside the CDR3, the full variable domain is KAGVTQTPRYLIKTRGQQVTLSCSPISGHRSVSWYQQTPGQGLQFLFEYFSETQRNKGNFPGRFSGRQFSNSRSEMNVSTLELGDSALYLCASSWDRGSTGELFFGEGSRLTVL.

V and J are TRBV11-2 and TRBJ1-2; no clear D gene. CDR3 length: 15 residues. The germline V and J ends were trimmed by 5 bases and 4 bases, with 17 bases remaining between them. Germline lookup yields CDR1 SGHAT and CDR2 FQNNGV. CDR3 sequence (DNA): TGTGCCAGCAGCCCCTCAGCCCACGGCAGCTATGGCTACACCTTC. Translating it yields CASSPSAHGSYGYTF.

In its sample, this clonotype was seen many times. V and J are TRBV4-2 and TRBJ2-1, with TRBD2 identical over 9 bases. This CDR3 spans 16 amino acids. Germline-derived CDR1 and CDR2 are LGHNA and YNFKEQ. With V trimmed by 1 base and J by 2 bases, 3 bases remained unmatched. The CDR3 region has the DNA TGTGCCAGCAGCCAAGGACTAGCGGTGACCTACAATGAGCAGTTCTTC. Translation gives CASSQGLAVTYNEQFF.

This clonotype was detected many times. The genes are TRBV7-9 and TRBJ1-5, with D possibly being TRBD1 (6 bases). Germline values: CDR1 SEHNR, CDR2 FQNEAQ (reference sequence). The CDR3 loop spans 17 amino acids. V was shortened by 5 bases and J by 0 bases, with 17 bases between the two germline ends. CDR3 loop: CASSPAPDRVSNQPQHF. DNA of the CDR3: TGTGCCAGCAGCCCAGCCCCGGACAGAGTTAGCAATCAGCCCCAGCATTTT.

The chain links TRBV7-2 to TRBJ2-7, with 12 nucleotides matching TRBD2. The CDR3 sequence is 15 residues long. The V and J ends lost 3 bases and 6 bases, in that order; junction bases with no gene match: 6. CDR1 and CDR2 from the germline V gene are SGHTA and FQGNSA. The CDR3 reads CASSLTSGGILEQYF. The CDR3 nucleotides are TGTGCCAGCAGCTTGACTAGCGGGGGTATTCTCGAGCAGTACTTC.

In its sample, this clonotype was seen many times. The chain employs TRBV7-3 and TRBJ2-6, with D perhaps matching TRBD1 (8 bases). V dropped 5 bases and J dropped 3 bases, with 14 bases sitting between them. There are 16 residues in the CDR3. Per germline, CDR1 SGHTA and CDR2 FQGTGA. The CDR3 sequence is CASSPQGGFGANVLTF. The CDR3 DNA follows: TGTGCCAGCAGCCCACAGGGGGGGTTTGGGGCCAACGTCCTGACTTTC.

This clonotype was observed a handful of times. CDR3 loop: CASSASPGQEILGTEAFF. CDR3 sequence (DNA): TGTGCCAGCAGCGCTTCTCCGGGACAGGAGATATTAGGTACTGAAGCTTTCTTT. The rearrangement joins TRBV21-1 to TRBJ1-1; no DNA check was done on the table's D call, TRBD1. TRBV21-1 corresponds to a pseudogene. This CDR3 is built from 18 residues.